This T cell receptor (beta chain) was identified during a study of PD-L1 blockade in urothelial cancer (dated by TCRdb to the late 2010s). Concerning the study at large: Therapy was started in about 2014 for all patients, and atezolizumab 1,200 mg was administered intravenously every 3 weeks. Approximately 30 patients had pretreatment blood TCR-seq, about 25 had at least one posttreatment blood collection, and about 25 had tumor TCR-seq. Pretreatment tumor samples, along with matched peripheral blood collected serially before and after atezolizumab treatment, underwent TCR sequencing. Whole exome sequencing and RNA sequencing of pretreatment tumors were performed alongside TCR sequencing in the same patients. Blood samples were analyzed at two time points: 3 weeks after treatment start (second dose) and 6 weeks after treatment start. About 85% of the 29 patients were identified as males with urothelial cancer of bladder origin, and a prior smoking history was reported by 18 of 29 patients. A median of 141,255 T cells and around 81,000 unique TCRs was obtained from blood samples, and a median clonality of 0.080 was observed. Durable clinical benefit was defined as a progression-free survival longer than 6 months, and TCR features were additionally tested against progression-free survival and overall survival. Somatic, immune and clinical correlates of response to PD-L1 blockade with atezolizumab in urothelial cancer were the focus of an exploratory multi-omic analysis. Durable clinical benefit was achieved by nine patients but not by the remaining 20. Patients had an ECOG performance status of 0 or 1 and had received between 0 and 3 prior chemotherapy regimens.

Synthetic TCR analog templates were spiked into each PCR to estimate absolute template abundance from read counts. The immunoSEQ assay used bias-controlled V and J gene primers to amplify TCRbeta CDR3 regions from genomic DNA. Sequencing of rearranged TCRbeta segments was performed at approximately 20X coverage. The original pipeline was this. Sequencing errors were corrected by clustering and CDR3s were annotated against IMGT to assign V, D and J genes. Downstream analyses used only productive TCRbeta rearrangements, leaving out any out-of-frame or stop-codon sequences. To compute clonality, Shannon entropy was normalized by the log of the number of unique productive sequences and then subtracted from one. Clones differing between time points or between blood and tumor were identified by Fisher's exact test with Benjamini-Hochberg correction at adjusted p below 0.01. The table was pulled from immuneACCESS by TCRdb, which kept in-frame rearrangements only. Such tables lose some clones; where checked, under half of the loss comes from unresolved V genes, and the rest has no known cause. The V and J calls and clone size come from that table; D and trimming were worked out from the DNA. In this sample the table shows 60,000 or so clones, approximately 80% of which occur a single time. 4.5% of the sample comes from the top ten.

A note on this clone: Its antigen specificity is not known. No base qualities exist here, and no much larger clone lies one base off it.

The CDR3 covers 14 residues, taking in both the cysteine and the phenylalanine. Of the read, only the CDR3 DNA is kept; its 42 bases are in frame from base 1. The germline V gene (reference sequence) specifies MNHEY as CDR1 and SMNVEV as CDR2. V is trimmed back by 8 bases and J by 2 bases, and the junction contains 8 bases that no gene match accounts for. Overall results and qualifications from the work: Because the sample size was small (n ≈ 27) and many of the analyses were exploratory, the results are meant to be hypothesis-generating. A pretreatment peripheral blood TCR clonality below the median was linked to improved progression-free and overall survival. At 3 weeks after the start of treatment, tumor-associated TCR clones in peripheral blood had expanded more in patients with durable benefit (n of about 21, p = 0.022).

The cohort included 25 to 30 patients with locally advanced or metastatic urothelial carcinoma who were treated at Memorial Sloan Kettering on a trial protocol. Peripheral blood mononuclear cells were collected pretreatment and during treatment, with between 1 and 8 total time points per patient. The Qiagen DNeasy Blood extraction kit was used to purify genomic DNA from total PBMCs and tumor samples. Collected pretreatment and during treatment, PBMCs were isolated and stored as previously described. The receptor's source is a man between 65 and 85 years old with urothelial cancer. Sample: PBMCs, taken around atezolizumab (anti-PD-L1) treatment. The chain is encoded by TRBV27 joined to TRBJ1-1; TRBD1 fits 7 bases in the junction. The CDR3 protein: CASGRGQRNTEAFF. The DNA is TGTGCCAGCGGAAGGGGACAGCGCAACACTGAAGCTTTCTTT.